The 2 T cell receptor beta chains given below trace back to one sample, sequenced in a study of cytomegalovirus exposure and HLA in healthy donors. A multiplex PCR was run with 60 Vbeta primers and 13 Jbeta primers. Sequencing used immunoSEQ multiplex PCR; TCRdb keeps in-frame clones, though not all of them. The table has approximately 180,000 clones, 70% to 85% seen once. Sequenced sample: PBMCs. The receptors originated from a man between 18 and 35 years old in good health and CMV-seronegative.

V and J are TRBV5-8 and TRBJ2-7, with 8 bases aligning to TRBD1. This CDR3 contains 14 residues. Germline CDR1 SGHTS, CDR2 YDEGEE. Germline trimming cut 6 bases from V and 5 bases from J; bases unmatched to any gene: 10. Here the CDR3 reads CASNDRTGTHEQYF. The CDR3 DNA is TGTGCCAGCAATGACCGGACAGGGACCCACGAGCAGTACTTC.

This chain uses TRBV11-3 with TRBJ2-1; 7 positions match TRBD2. The CDR3 covers 19 residues. Germline CDR1 and CDR2: SGHNT and YENEEA. V was clipped by 0 bases and J by 0 bases; unmatched bases: 11. CDR3 amino acids: CASSLEGIPRTSSYNEQFF. The CDR3 region has the DNA TGTGCCAGCAGCTTAGAGGGGATCCCTAGGACTAGCTCCTACAATGAGCAGTTCTTC.